This entry features one T cell receptor (beta chain) sequence. Antigen specificity is unknown. A much more abundant neighbour one base away suggests this may be a read error. This CDR3 comprises 18 residues. J was trimmed by 4 bases and V by 4 bases; bases with no gene match: 17. Looked up from germline, CDR1 is MNHEY and CDR2 is SVGAGI. This entry comes from a study of molecular identifiers for immune sequencing clone quantification. Whole-study context: Four of five RNA aliquots from around 20,000 or 100,000 naive CD8 T cells were sequenced. Study-wide results and limits: Whereas clones above 20 RNA copies held under 1% of naive-cell molecules, they held over 98% of effector molecules.

MiXCR was run by TCRdb on the PCR reads, yielding one entry per CDR3 protein. The data hold about 500,000 distinct CDR3 sequences, with 20% to 25% observed a single time. Source material for naive CD8 libraries was roughly 20,000 to 1,100,000 sorted cells, with 10%, 30% or 50% RNA. Researchers sorted naive CD8 T cells as cells that were CD8+CD4-CCR7+CD45RA+. The chain employs TRBV6-5 and TRBJ1-1, with 8 nucleotides matching TRBD1. The sequenced sample consisted of naive CD8+ T cells from blood, with Jurkat cell RNA spiked in. Described subset: FACS-sorted CD8+CD4-CCR7+CD45RA+ naive T cells. This clonotype was sampled from a human donor in good health. Some libraries in this study had Jurkat cell RNA spiked in. CDR3 amino acids: CASSCSLDRAFLGTEAFF. CDR3 nucleotide sequence: TGTGCCAGCAGTTGCTCGCTGGACAGGGCTTTCTTGGGCACTGAAGCTTTCTTT.